These T cell receptor beta chains were read from a single sample in a study of cytomegalovirus exposure and HLA in healthy donors. TCRdb's table, derived via immunoSEQ multiplex PCR, lists solely in-frame clones and lacks some. There are fewer than 200,000 clones in the sample; about 80% occur only once, and roughly 1.3% lies in the top ten. Specimen: PBMCs. These receptors all stem from a woman aged 45-65 years in good health and CMV-seronegative. The CDR3 runs from the conserved cysteine through the conserved F or W. Fields, in order: clone size, CDR3 length, V gene, D gene, J gene, CDR3 DNA, CDR3 protein. The D gene is left open where the match is weak. Clone size appears in some rows only: once, few, many, or a class for an expanded clone.

.	13	TRBV4-1	.	TRBJ1-2	TGCGCCAGCAGCCAAGAACAGGACTATGGCTACACCTTC	CASSQEQDYGYTF
.	14	TRBV5-3	.	TRBJ2-1	TGTGCCAGAAGCAGTAGGGGGGGTTACAATGAGCAGTTCTTC	CARSSRGGYNEQFF
few	14	TRBV29-1	.	TRBJ1-3	TGCAGCGTTGGGGGGCTATCCTCTGGAAACACCATATATTTT	CSVGGLSSGNTIYF
.	15	TRBV9	.	TRBJ2-7	TGTGCCAGCAGCGTAGACGACAGGTTCTCCTACGAGCAGTACTTC	CASSVDDRFSYEQYF
few	10	TRBV6-4	.	TRBJ2-7	TGTGCCAGCACAGGAAACGAGCAGTACTTC	CASTGNEQYF
.	14	TRBV19	.	TRBJ1-6	TGTGCCAGTACCGATAGGGGAGGAGGGTCACCCCTCCACTTT	CASTDRGGGSPLHF
once	16	TRBV18	.	TRBJ2-2	TGTGCCAGCTCACCAACGACAAGGATATACACCGGGGAGCTGTTTTTT	CASSPTTRIYTGELFF
.	15	TRBV27	TRBD1	TRBJ1-1	TGTGCCAGCAGTTCGGGGGACAGGGGGTTGGAAAAAGCTTTCTTT	CASSSGDRGLEKAFF
.	15	TRBV4-2	TRBD2	TRBJ2-7	TGTGCCAGCAGCTTTAGCGGGGCGAGCTCCTACGAGCAGTACTTC	CASSFSGASSYEQYF
.	16	TRBV7-9	.	TRBJ2-1	TGTGCCAGCAGCAGAAATACGGGGGGCGGACTCAATGAGCAGTTCTTC	CASSRNTGGGLNEQFF
.	11	TRBV19	.	TRBJ1-2	TGTGCCAGTAGCGACTATAGGGGCTACACCTTC	CASSDYRGYTF
.	16	TRBV5-4	TRBD2	TRBJ2-7	TGTGCCAGCAGCCCCTATAGCGGGGGAAGCTCCTACGAGCAGTACTTC	CASSPYSGGSSYEQYF
.	15	TRBV11-2	.	TRBJ2-3	TGTGCCAGCAGCACATCCGGGTTTAGCACAGATACGCAGTATTTT	CASSTSGFSTDTQYF
.	14	TRBV4-3	.	TRBJ1-6	TGCGCCAGCAGCCAAGACGGGGAACGTAAGGCCCTCCACTTT	CASSQDGERKALHF
.	11	TRBV29-1	.	TRBJ1-1	TGCAGCGTTCATACGGGCACTGAAGCTTTCTTT	CSVHTGTEAFF
.	11	TRBV6-5	.	TRBJ2-7	TGTGCCAGCATCTACCCAGGGGCTCCCGCGTTC	CASIYPGAPAF
few	19	TRBV27	TRBD1	TRBJ2-1	TGTGCCAGCAGTTTATCAAGTTCTGCCGGGACAGGGGGCGACCCCAAGCAGTTCTTC	CASSLSSSAGTGGDPKQFF
.	14	TRBV19	TRBD2	TRBJ2-5	TGTGCCAGTAGACTAGCGGGTCGGCAGGAGACCCAGTACTTC	CASRLAGRQETQYF